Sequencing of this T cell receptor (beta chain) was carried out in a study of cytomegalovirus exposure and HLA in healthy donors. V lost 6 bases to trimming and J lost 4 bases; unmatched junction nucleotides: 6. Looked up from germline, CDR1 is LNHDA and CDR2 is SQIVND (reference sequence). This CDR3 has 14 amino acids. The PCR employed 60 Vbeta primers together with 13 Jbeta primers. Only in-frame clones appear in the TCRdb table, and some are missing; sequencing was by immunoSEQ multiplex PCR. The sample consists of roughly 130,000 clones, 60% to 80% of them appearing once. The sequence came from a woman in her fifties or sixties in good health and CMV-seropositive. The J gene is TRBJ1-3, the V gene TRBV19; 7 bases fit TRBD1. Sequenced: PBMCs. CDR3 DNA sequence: TGTGCCAGTAGCTGGGGACAGTCCGGAAACACCATATATTTT. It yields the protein CASSWGQSGNTIYF.